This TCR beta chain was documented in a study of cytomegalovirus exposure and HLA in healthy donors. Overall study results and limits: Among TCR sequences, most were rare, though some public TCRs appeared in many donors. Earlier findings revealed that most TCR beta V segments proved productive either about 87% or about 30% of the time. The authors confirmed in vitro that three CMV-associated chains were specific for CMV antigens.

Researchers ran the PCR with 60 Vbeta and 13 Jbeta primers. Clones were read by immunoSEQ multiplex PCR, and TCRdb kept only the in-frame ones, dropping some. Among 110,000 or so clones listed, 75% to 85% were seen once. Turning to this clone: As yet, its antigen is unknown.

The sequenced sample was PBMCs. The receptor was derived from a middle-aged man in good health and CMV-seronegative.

CDR3 in amino acids: CATSRDFRGEQYF. The CDR3 bases are TGTGCCACCAGCAGAGACTTCAGGGGCGAGCAGTACTTC. The V and J genes are TRBV15 and TRBJ2-7, with D maybe TRBD1 (6 bases). Germline CDR1 is LNHNV and CDR2 is YYDKDF (reference sequence). This CDR3 is built from 13 residues. V was trimmed by 0 bases and J by 6 bases, leaving 9 bases between them.